This passage covers 3 T cell receptor beta chains from one sample sequenced in a study of early T cells in non-severe SARS-CoV-2 infection. MiXCR was run by TCRdb on the 5' RACE reads, yielding one entry per CDR3 protein. This table has tens of thousands of distinct CDR3 sequences, roughly 15% appearing once. Material: whole blood, obtained at baseline. The origin of the receptors is an adult who was a healthcare worker with PCR-confirmed SARS-CoV-2 infection or an uninfected control (not recorded which).

Only a few counts were recorded for this clonotype. This chain links TRBV6-2 or TRBV6-3 with TRBJ2-1; D might be TRBD2 (6 bases). Trimming cost V 0 bases and J 7 bases, with 13 bases left between them. The germline V gene has CDR1 MNHEY and CDR2 SVGEGT. The CDR3 loop spans 15 amino acids. Here the CDR3 reads CASSYSILAQNEQFF. CDR3 bases: TGTGCCAGCAGTTACTCGATTCTAGCGCAGAATGAGCAGTTCTTC.

This clonotype was observed a handful of times. V gene TRBV20-1 combines with J gene TRBJ2-7; 7 bases match TRBD1. The CDR3 length is 17 residues. V dropped 0 bases and J dropped 2; count of bases not matched to a gene: 13. The V gene's germline CDR1 is DFQATT and CDR2 SNEGSKA (reference sequence). The CDR3 nucleotides are TGCAGTGCTAGAGATCTCCGGGACGCCACAGGGGCCTACGAGCAGTACTTC. As protein: CSARDLRDATGAYEQYF.

This clonotype has more than one count but fewer than ten. The chain uses TRBV20-1 and TRBJ2-1; 7 bases match TRBD1. CDR1 and CDR2 from the germline V gene are DFQATT and SNEGSKA (reference sequence). CDR3 length: 12 amino acids. V lost 7 bases, J lost 5 bases, and 5 bases stayed unmatched. The CDR3 DNA reads as TGCAGTGTACAGGGGCGGAACAATGAGCAGTTCTTC. Translation gives CSVQGRNNEQFF.